Included here is one TCR beta chain sequence, with context. This record belongs to a study of blood T cell repertoires in COVID-19. As for the study in general: Specimens from acute and convalescent COVID-19 originated in the United States, Italy and Spain. Sources were T cells, B-cell-depleted T cells, or PBMCs; the material itself was cDNA or gDNA.

In the study's own analysis: Amplification of reference gene primers provided the estimated nucleated cell counts. Clones were sequenced by immunoSEQ multiplex PCR, and TCRdb holds only the in-frame ones, with some missing. V and J calls and clone size are copied from that table; D and trimming were computed from the DNA. This sample has nearly 200,000 clones, with roughly 88% found just once. The CDR3 runs to 11 residues. V dropped 8 bases and J dropped 4 bases, with 9 bases sitting between them. The germline V gene encodes CDR1 SEHNR and CDR2 FQNEAQ (reference sequence). The sample taken for sequencing was peripheral blood. The chain carries TRBV7-9 and TRBJ2-7; D possibly corresponds to TRBD1 (5 bases). This clonotype originated in a woman aged 40-49 years who had recovered from COVID-19. The CDR3 spells CASQGPYEQYF. In DNA form, the CDR3 reads TGTGCCAGCCAGGGCCCATACGAGCAGTACTTC.